One sample yielded the 15 T cell receptor beta chains listed below, sequenced in a study of Ad26.COV2.S vaccination and SARS-CoV-2 variants. Assay used: immunoSEQ multiplex PCR; TCRdb lists only in-frame clones, some missing. The sample includes 380,000 or so clones, approximately 90% seen only once; the top ten take roughly 5%. Sample treatment: about 20 received Ad26.COV2.S at low or high dose, single or two shots; 5 received placebo; per-sample allocation not given. Each sample was drawn 63 days after the first injection (of vaccine or placebo). The material sequenced was peripheral blood, taken in a trial of Ad26.COV2.S vaccine versus placebo. These receptors were collected from a person between 18 and 60 years old who received the Ad26.COV2.S COVID-19 vaccine or a placebo.

In its sample, this clone was seen a few times. The chain is built from TRBV7-8 and TRBJ1-2, with D hard to call. This CDR3 contains 12 residues. Between the trimmed V and J ends, which lost 5 bases and 6 bases, there was a span of 10 bases. The germline gives CDR1 SGHVS, CDR2 FQNEAQ. The CDR3 here is CASSPDTDGYTF. The CDR3 nucleotides are TGTGCCAGCAGCCCCGACACGGATGGCTACACCTTC.

The chain is built from TRBV7-2 and TRBJ2-3; D may be TRBD2 (5 bases). The V end lost 4 bases, the J end lost 5 bases, and 19 bases lay between the germline ends. The CDR3 consists of 16 residues. Germline V CDR1 and CDR2: SGHTA, FQGNSA. CDR3 loop: CASSSRMGGFGDTQYF. The CDR3 DNA reads as TGTGCCAGCAGCTCCCGAATGGGCGGGTTTGGAGATACGCAGTATTTT.

This rearrangement joins TRBV7-9 to TRBJ1-1; D ambiguous. The V end was cut by 2 bases, the J end by 4 bases, with 8 bases between. This CDR3 is 13 amino acids long. Germline V lookup: CDR1 SEHNR, CDR2 FQNEAQ (reference sequence). The CDR3 reads CASSLSSGTEAFF. The CDR3 coding sequence is TGTGCCAGCAGCTTATCATCCGGCACTGAAGCTTTCTTT. Variable domain in full (rest from reference TRBV7-9 and TRBJ1-1): DTGVSQNPRHKITKRGQNVTFRCDPISEHNRLYWYRQTLGQGPEFLTYFQNEAQLEKSRLLSDRFSAERPKGSFSTLEIQRTEQGDSAMYLCASSLSSGTEAFFGQGTRLTVV.

The chain carries TRBV3-1 (or the pseudogene TRBV3-2) and TRBJ2-7, with D possibly being TRBD1 or TRBD2 (5 bases each). Per the germline V gene, CDR1 is LGHDT and CDR2 is YNNKEL (reference sequence). V was cut by 0 bases and J by 7 bases, with 22 bases left in between. CDR3 length: 17 residues. The CDR3 here is CASSQDSALLGVQEQYF. Written as DNA, the CDR3 is TGTGCCAGCAGCCAAGATTCAGCGCTACTGGGGGTTCAAGAGCAGTACTTC.

The chain employs TRBV6-1 and TRBJ1-3, with unresolved D. The CDR3 loop spans 13 amino acids. V lost 1 base and J lost 4, with 5 bases in between. The germline gives CDR1 MNHNS, CDR2 SASEGT. CDR3 amino acids: CASSEGRGNTIYF. CDR3 sequence (DNA): TGTGCCAGCAGTGAAGGGCGGGGAAACACCATATATTTT.

The chain is built from TRBV9 and TRBJ1-3, with no clear D. The CDR3 has 13 residues. V was shortened by 6 bases and J by 0 bases, with 7 bases between the two germline ends. Germline lookup yields CDR1 SGDLS and CDR2 YYNGEE. The CDR3 reads CASTGSSGNTIYF. DNA for the CDR3: TGTGCCAGCACGGGGAGCTCTGGAAACACCATATATTTT.

This clone was observed a single time. V usage is TRBV12-3 or TRBV12-4 and J usage is TRBJ2-5, with D perhaps matching TRBD1 (6 bases). V shed 5 bases and J shed 5 bases, with 12 bases lying between them. The CDR3 has 13 amino acids. The DNA for the CDR3 is TGTGCCAGCAGTCAAGGACAGAGGGAGACCCAGTACTTC. Translated, it gives CASSQGQRETQYF.

Comments on this clone: Within the sample, other DNA sequences also encode this same CDR3. The CDR3 loop reads CASSLGGQETQYF. CDR3 sequence (DNA): TGTGCCAGCAGTTTAGGGGGACAAGAGACCCAGTACTTC. The chain employs TRBV12-3 or TRBV12-4 and TRBJ2-5; no definite D call. CDR3 size: 13 residues. The ends were cut back, 1 base at V and 2 bases at J, with 5 bases in the middle.

The rearrangement joins TRBV19 to TRBJ1-2, with a weak D call TRBD1 (6 bases). Germline-derived CDR1 and CDR2 are LNHDA and SQIVND (reference sequence). V was clipped by 7 bases and J by 3 bases, with 15 bases between them. The CDR3 is 14 residues long. The CDR3 reads CASNPGVGDYGYTF. The CDR3 DNA follows: TGTGCCAGTAATCCAGGGGTAGGAGACTATGGCTACACCTTC.

CDR3 bases: TGTGCCAGCAGCCTCCCGGGACAGAGGTTCGGGGAGCTGTTTTTT. This translates into CASSLPGQRFGELFF. The rearrangement links TRBV13 to TRBJ2-2, with 7 bases that match TRBD1. Germline CDR1 reads PRHDT; CDR2 reads FYEKMQ (reference sequence). This CDR3 comprises 15 residues. V lost 5 bases and J lost 7; bases outside the gene matches: 10.

This sequence joins TRBV19 and TRBJ2-3; no clear D. CDR3 size: 13 residues. The germline V and J ends were trimmed by 7 bases and 4 bases, with 12 bases remaining between them. CDR1 and CDR2 (germline): LNHDA, SQIVND (reference sequence). CDR3 loop: CASKQRISDTQYF. CDR3 nucleotide sequence: TGTGCCAGTAAGCAGAGAATTTCAGATACGCAGTATTTT.

This chain links TRBV5-1 with TRBJ2-1, with TRBD1 identical over 7 bases. J gave up 0 bases and V 4 bases, and 7 bases lay outside the gene matches. This CDR3 spans 16 amino acids. Germline-derived CDR1 and CDR2 are SGHRS and YFSETQ. CDR3 loop: CASSRGTANSYNEQFF. The CDR3 nucleotides are TGCGCCAGCAGCAGAGGGACAGCGAACTCCTACAATGAGCAGTTCTTC. Filled out from reference TRBV5-1 and TRBJ2-1, the complete variable domain reads KAGVTQTPRYLIKTRGQQVTLSCSPISGHRSVSWYQQTPGQGLQFLFEYFSETQRNKGNFPGRFSGRQFSNSRSEMNVSTLELGDSALYLCASSRGTANSYNEQFFGPGTRLTVL.

V gene TRBV29-1 combines with J gene TRBJ2-1, with TRBD2 matching over 7 bases. The CDR3 is 13 amino acids. After removal of 4 bases from V and 7 bases from J, the junction contained 7 bases not matched to a gene. In germline, CDR1 is SQVTM, CDR2 ANQGSEA. The CDR3 sequence: CSVGREEWNEQFF. The CDR3, as DNA: TGCAGCGTTGGACGGGAGGAGTGGAATGAGCAGTTCTTC.

The J gene is TRBJ1-1, the V gene TRBV10-2; D is ambiguous. The V end was cut by 5 bases, the J end by 7 bases, with 14 bases between. This CDR3 is built from 13 residues. CDR1 WSHSY and CDR2 SAAADI come from the germline V gene. The CDR3 loop is CASSTNDRFEAFF. The CDR3 nucleotides read TGCGCCAGCAGTACAAATGACCGGTTTGAAGCTTTCTTT.

This clone was counted a single time. This chain joins TRBV4-1 and TRBJ1-2; D gene unclear. V was trimmed by 1 base and J by 4 bases, leaving 13 bases between them. This CDR3 region has 15 residues. The V gene's germline CDR1 is MGHRA and CDR2 YSYEKL. The CDR3 sequence: CASSQGQVGPYGYTF. CDR3 in DNA: TGCGCCAGCAGCCAAGGACAAGTCGGGCCCTATGGCTACACCTTC.